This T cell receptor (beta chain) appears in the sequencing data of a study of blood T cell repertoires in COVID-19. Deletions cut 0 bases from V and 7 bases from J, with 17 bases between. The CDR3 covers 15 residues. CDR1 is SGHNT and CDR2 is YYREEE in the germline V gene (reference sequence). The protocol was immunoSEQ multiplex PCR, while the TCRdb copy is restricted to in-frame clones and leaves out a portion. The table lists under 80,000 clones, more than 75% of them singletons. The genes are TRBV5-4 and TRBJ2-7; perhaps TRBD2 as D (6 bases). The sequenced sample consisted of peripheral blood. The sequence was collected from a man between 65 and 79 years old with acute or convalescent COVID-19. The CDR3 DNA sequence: TGTGCCAGCAGCTTGGTTGGGAGCTCCCGGGGGGAGCAGTACTTC. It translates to CASSLVGSSRGEQYF.